This record covers a single T cell receptor beta chain. The sample originates from a study of T cell responses to AZD1222 COVID-19 vaccine. CDR3 size: 14 residues. Between the trimmed V and J ends, which lost 5 bases and 7 bases, there was a span of 15 bases. Germline V gene sequence: CDR1 SGHTA, CDR2 FQGTGA. TCRdb's table, derived via immunoSEQ multiplex PCR, lists solely in-frame clones and lacks some. The sample lists about 93,000 clones, approximately 86% occurring once. Sequences were derived from peripheral blood, sampled on day 0 of AZD1222 vaccination. The genes are TRBV7-3 and TRBJ2-1; a weak D match, TRBD2 (6 bases). This sequence originates from an adult in good health. The CDR3 reads CASSRTGTENEQFF. DNA of the CDR3: TGTGCCAGCAGCCGCACCGGGACTGAGAATGAGCAGTTCTTC. Using reference TRBV7-3 and TRBJ2-1 for the parts outside the CDR3, the full variable domain is GAGVSQTPSNKVTEKGKYVELRCDPISGHTALYWYRQSLGQGPEFLIYFQGTGAADDSGLPNDRFFAVRPEGSVSTLKIQRTERGDSAVYLCASSRTGTENEQFFGPGTRLTVL.